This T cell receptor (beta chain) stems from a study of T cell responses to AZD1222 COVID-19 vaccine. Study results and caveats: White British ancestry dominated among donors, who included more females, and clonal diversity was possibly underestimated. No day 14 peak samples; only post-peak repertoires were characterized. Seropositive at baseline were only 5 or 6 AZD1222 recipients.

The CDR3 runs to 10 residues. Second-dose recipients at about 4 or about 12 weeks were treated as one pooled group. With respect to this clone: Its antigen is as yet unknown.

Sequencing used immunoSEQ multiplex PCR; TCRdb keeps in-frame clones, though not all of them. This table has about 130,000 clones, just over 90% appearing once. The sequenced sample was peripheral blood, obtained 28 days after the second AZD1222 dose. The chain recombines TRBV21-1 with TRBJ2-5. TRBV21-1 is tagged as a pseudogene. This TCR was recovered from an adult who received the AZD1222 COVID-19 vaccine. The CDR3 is CASSKGDQYF. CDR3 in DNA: TGTGCCAGCAGCAAGGGGGATCAGTACTTC.